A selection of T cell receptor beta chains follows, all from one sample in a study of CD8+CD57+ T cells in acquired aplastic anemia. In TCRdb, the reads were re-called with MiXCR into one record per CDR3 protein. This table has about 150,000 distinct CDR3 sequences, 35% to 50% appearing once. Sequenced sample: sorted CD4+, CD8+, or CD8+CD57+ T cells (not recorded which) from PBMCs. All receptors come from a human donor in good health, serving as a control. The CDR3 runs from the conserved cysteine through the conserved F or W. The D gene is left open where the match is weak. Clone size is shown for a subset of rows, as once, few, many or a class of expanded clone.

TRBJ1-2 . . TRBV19 TGTGCCAGTAGCCCAGCCTTTTCAGGGGTTGGCTACACCTTC CASSPAFSGVGYTF
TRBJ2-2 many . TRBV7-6 TGTGCCAGCAGCATGGACTTTATGACCGGGGAGCTGTTTTTT CASSMDFMTGELFF
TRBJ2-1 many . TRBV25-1 TGTGCCAGCAGTGGCCGGACTATCAACAACAATGAGCAGTTCTTC CASSGRTINNNEQFF
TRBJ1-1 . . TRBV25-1 TGTGCCAGCAGTGATTACGAGGACAGAAGTGGTTCCACTGAAGCTTTCTTT CASSDYEDRSGSTEAFF
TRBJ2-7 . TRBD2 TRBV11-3 TGTGCCAGCAGCTTATCGACTAGCGGGGCCTACGAGCAGTACTTC CASSLSTSGAYEQYF
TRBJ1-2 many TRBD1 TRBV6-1 TGTGCCAGCAGTGAACTACAGGGGGCCGGTGGCTACACCTTC CASSELQGAGGYTF
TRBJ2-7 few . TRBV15 TGTGCCACCAGCAGAGATCTAGGCAGGGTCTACGAGCAGTACTTC CATSRDLGRVYEQYF
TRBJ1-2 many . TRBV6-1 TGTGCCAGCAGGGAAACAGCTAACTATGGCTACACCTTC CASRETANYGYTF
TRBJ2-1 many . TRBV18 TGTGCCAGCTCACCGACTGGAATGGAGCAGTTCTTC CASSPTGMEQFF
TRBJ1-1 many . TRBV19 TGTGCCAGTAGGGGCACTGAAGCTTTCTTT CASRGTEAFF
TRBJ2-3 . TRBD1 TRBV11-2 TGTGCCAGCAGCCCGGACAGGGGAACCACAGATACGCAGTATTTT CASSPDRGTTDTQYF
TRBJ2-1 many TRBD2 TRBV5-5 TGTGCCAGCAGCTTTGGGCTAGCGGGACCGTCCTACAATGAGCAGTTCTTC CASSFGLAGPSYNEQFF
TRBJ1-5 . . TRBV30 TGTGCCTGGAGTGGGGGGAGCAATCAGCCCCAGCATTTT CAWSGGSNQPQHF
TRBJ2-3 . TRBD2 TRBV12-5 TGTGCTAGTGGCCAACGGCTAGCGGGAAGGACTGGCACAGGTACGCAGTATTTT CASGQRLAGRTGTGTQYF
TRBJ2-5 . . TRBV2 TGTGCCAGCAGGAATAGGGAGACCCAGTACTTC CASRNRETQYF
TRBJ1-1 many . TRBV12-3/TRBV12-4 TGTGCCAGCAGCCCTACAAGCACTGAAGCTTTCTTT CASSPTSTEAFF
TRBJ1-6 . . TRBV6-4 TGTGCCAGCAGTGACGGCGGAAATAATTCACCCCTCCACTTT CASSDGGNNSPLHF
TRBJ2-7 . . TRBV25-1 TGTGCCAGCAGTGAACAAGGCCCCTACGAGCAGTACTTC CASSEQGPYEQYF
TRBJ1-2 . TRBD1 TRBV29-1 TGCAGCGTGCCCGACAGGGCACCAAACTATGGCTACACCTTC CSVPDRAPNYGYTF
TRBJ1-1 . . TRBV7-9 TGTGCCAGCAGCGCGACGGTGAACACTGAAGCTTTCTTT CASSATVNTEAFF
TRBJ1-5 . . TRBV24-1 TGTGCCACCAGTTGTCCGGGGTCTTCTTGGCCCCAGCATTTT CATSCPGSSWPQHF
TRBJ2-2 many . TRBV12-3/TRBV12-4 TGTGCCAGCAGTTTTGGGTGGGAGCTGTTTTTT CASSFGWELFF
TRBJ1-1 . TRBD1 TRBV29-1 TGCAGCGTAAGGGCAGGGGGCACTGAAGCTTTCTTT CSVRAGGTEAFF
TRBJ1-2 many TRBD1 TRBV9 TGTGCCAGCAGCGTAGGATCGGGACAGGGGGCATATGGCTACACCTTC CASSVGSGQGAYGYTF
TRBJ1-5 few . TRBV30 TGTGCCTGGAGTGTAATGCAGGGGCAAGGGCCCCAGCATTTT CAWSVMQGQGPQHF
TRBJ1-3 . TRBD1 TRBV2 TGTGCCAGCAGTACCGGGACAGGGATCGAAGGAAACACCATATATTTT CASSTGTGIEGNTIYF
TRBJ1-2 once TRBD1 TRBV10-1 TGCGCCAGCAGTGAGTCCCGGACAGGGGACGTGCGCTATGGCTACACCTTC CASSESRTGDVRYGYTF
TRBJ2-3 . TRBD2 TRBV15 TGTGCCACCAGCAGCCCGGGACTAGCCACAGATACGCAGTATTTT CATSSPGLATDTQYF
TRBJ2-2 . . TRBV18 TGTGCCAGCTCACCTACGGGGGCCGGCGGGGAGCTGTTTTTT CASSPTGAGGELFF
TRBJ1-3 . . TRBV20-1 TGCAGTGCTAGAGACCCCGTCCTAATACAGGGTTCTGGAAACACCATATATTTT CSARDPVLIQGSGNTIYF
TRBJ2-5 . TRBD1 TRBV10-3 TGTGCCATCAGGACCGGGACAGGGGGCCAAGAGACCCAGTACTTC CAIRTGTGGQETQYF
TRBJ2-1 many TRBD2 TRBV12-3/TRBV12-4 TGTGCCAGCAGCTTAGCGGGAGGAACCTACAATGAGCAGTTCTTC CASSLAGGTYNEQFF
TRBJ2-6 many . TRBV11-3 TGTGCCAGCAGCTTATCAGGAGCTGGGGCCAACGTCCTGACTTTC CASSLSGAGANVLTF
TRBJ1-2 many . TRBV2 TGTGCCAGCACCCCGATGGGCGGCTACACCTTC CASTPMGGYTF
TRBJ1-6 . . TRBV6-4 TGTGCCGGCAGTGCTTCAGGGTTGAATTCACCCCTCCACTTT CAGSASGLNSPLHF
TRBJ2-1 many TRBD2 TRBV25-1 TGTGCCAGCAGTGAATATAAGCTAGCGGGAGGGCCTGGTGAGCAGTTCTTC CASSEYKLAGGPGEQFF
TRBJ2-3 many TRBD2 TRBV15 TGTGCCACCAGCAGACCCAGGGGTGGACTAGCGGAAGGGAGCACAGATACGCAGTATTTT CATSRPRGGLAEGSTDTQYF
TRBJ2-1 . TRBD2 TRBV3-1 TGTGCCAGCAGCCAAGATGGCGGGAGTGAGCAGTTCTTC CASSQDGGSEQFF
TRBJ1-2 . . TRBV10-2 TGCGCCAGCAGTGAGGGGGCAGGGGCTAACTATGGCTACACCTTC CASSEGAGANYGYTF
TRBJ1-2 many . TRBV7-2 TGTGCCAGCAGCTTACCGGGTACGGACTATGGCTACACCTTC CASSLPGTDYGYTF
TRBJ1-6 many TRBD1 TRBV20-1 TGCAGTGCTAGAGTACAGGGGGGTTCCTATAATTCACCCCTCCACTTT CSARVQGGSYNSPLHF